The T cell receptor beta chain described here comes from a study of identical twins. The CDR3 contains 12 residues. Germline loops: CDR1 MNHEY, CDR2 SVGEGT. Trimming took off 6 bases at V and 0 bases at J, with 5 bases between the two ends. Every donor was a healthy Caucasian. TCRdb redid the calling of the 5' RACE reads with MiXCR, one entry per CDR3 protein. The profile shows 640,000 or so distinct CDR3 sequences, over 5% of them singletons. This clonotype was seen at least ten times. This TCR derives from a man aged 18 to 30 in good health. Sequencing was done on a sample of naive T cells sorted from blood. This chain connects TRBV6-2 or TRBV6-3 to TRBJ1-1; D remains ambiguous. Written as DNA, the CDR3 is TGTGCCAGCAGCTACCTGAACACTGAAGCTTTCTTT. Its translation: CASSYLNTEAFF.